The text below deals with one T cell receptor beta chain. The data derive from a study of OX40 agonist ivuxolimab in advanced cancers. V was cut by 4 bases and J by 1 base, with 2 bases left in between. The CDR3 runs 11 residues. Per germline, CDR1 SGHRS and CDR2 YFSETQ. TCRdb's copy holds only in-frame clones and misses some; the assay was immunoSEQ multiplex PCR. The profile shows around 140,000 clones, about 92% of them singletons. This sample comprised CD4+ or CD8+ T cells sorted from blood, obtained in a trial of the OX40 agonist ivuxolimab. This sequence originates from an adult with an advanced solid tumor such as melanoma, head and neck, liver or kidney cancer. The V and J genes are TRBV5-1 and TRBJ2-5; D unresolved. The CDR3 DNA reads as TGCGCCAGCAGCCGCCAAGAGACCCAGTACTTC. Its translation is CASSRQETQYF. Complete variable domain (other parts from reference TRBV5-1 and TRBJ2-5): KAGVTQTPRYLIKTRGQQVTLSCSPISGHRSVSWYQQTPGQGLQFLFEYFSETQRNKGNFPGRFSGRQFSNSRSEMNVSTLELGDSALYLCASSRQETQYFGPGTRLLVL.